This record looks at one TCR beta chain sequence and its context. This entry belongs to a study of blood T cell repertoires in COVID-19. Only in-frame clones appear in the TCRdb table, and some are missing; sequencing was by immunoSEQ multiplex PCR. This sample has roughly 260,000 clones, with about 89% found just once. V lost 4 bases and J lost 2, with 14 bases in between. Germline values: CDR1 SQVTM, CDR2 ANQGSEA. The CDR3 extends over 14 amino acids. This clonotype was sampled from a middle-aged man who had recovered from COVID-19. The chain has TRBV29-1 and TRBJ1-2; D is unresolved. Sample: peripheral blood. This CDR3 is CSVGGGPANYGYTF. As DNA, the CDR3 is TGCAGCGTTGGGGGAGGGCCAGCCAACTATGGCTACACCTTC. Complete variable domain (other parts from reference TRBV29-1 and TRBJ1-2): SAVISQKPSRDICQRGTSLTIQCQVDSQVTMMFWYRQQPGQSLTLIATANQGSEATYESGFVIDKFPISRPNLTFSTLTVSNMSPEDSSIYLCSVGGGPANYGYTFGSGTRLTVV.